This TCR beta chain came from a study of molecular identifiers for immune sequencing clone quantification. Study-level findings and limits: Molecules of identical TCR sharing a barcode could underestimate highly expanded clone sizes. Jurkat TCR RNA spiked in from one cell could reportedly be detected among 900,000 or so naive cells.

This CDR3 spans 12 amino acids. Germline V gene sequence: CDR1 SQVTM, CDR2 ANQGSEA. Deletions cut 7 bases from V and 5 bases from J, with 11 bases between. Naive CD8 T cells were FACS-sorted by CD8+CD4-CCR7+CD45RA+ markers. Details on this clonotype: The antigen is unknown. No conserved phenylalanine or tryptophan is present at the end of the CDR3, so a read error is the likely explanation.

Methods described previously were used for bulk TCR libraries, and listed TCR primers were applied. One entry per CDR3 protein results from TCRdb running MiXCR on the PCR reads. The sample lists 40,000 to 65,000 distinct CDR3 sequences; about a third were seen once. The gene calls are TRBV29-1 and TRBJ2-2; no reliable D call. Sequences were obtained from naive CD8+ T cells from blood, with Jurkat cell RNA spiked in. Noted subset: FACS-sorted CD8+CD4-CCR7+CD45RA+ naive T cells. The origin of this receptor is a human donor in good health. Some libraries in this study had Jurkat cell RNA spiked in. For the CDR3, the DNA is TGCAGCGCCCCCCAGGAGACCGGGGAGCTGTTTATT. Protein product: CSAPQETGELFI.